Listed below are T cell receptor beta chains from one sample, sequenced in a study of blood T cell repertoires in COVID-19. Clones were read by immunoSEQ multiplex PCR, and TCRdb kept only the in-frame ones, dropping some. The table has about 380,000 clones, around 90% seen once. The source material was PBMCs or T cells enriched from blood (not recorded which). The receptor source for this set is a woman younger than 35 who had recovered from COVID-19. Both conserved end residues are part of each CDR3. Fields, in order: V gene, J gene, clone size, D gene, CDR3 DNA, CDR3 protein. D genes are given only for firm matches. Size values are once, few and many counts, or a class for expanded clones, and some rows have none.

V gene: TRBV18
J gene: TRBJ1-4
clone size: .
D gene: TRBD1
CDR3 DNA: TGTGCCAGCTCACTCGACAGGGGGCCACTTGAAAAACTGTTTTTT
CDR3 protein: CASSLDRGPLEKLFF

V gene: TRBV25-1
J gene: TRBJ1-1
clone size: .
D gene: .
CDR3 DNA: TGTGCCAGCAGTGAATACTCGCGGGAGGAGTGGGCCTTT
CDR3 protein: CASSEYSREEWAF

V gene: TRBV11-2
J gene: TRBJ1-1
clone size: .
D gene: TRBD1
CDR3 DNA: TGTGCCAGCAGCTTAGATAGGACAGGGACGGGTACTGAAGCTTTCTTT
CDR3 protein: CASSLDRTGTGTEAFF

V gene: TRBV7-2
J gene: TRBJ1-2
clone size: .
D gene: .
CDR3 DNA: TGTGCCAGCAGCTCGGTGGGGGGCTATGGCTACACCTTC
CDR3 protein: CASSSVGGYGYTF

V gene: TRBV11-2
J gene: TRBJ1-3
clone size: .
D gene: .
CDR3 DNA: TGTGCCAGCAGCTCACAGGGCCTCTCTGGAAACACCATATATTTT
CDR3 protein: CASSSQGLSGNTIYF

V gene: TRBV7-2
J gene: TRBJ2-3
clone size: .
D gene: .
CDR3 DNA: TGTGCCAGCAGCTTAATGGGTTTGGATAGCGGGTATTTT
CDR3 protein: CASSLMGLDSGYF

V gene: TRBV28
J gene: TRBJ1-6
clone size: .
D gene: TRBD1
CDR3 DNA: TGTGCCAGCAGTTTTCGACAGGGGGCGGATTATAATTCACCCCTCCACTTT
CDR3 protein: CASSFRQGADYNSPLHF

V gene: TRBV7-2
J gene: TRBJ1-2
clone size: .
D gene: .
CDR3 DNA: TGTGCCAGCAGCTTAACAGCCACGATAAACTATGGCTACACCTTC
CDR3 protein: CASSLTATINYGYTF

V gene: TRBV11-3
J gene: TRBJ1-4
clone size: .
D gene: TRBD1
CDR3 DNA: TGTGCCAGCAGCTTAGAGCCGGGACAGGGCGGCCTGGATGAAAAACTGTTTTTT
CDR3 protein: CASSLEPGQGGLDEKLFF

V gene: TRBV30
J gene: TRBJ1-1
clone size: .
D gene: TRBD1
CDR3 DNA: TGTGCCTGGAGGAAACAGGGGCTCACTGAAGCTTTCTTT
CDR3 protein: CAWRKQGLTEAFF

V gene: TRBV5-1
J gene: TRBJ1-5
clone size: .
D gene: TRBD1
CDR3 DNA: TGCGCCAGCAGCTTGACCGGACAGGGCAATCAGCCCCAGCATTTT
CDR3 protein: CASSLTGQGNQPQHF

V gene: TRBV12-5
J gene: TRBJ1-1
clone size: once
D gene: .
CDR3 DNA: TGTGCTAGTGGTTTGCGCAGTGGGACACCCAACACTGAAGCTTTCTTT
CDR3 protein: CASGLRSGTPNTEAFF

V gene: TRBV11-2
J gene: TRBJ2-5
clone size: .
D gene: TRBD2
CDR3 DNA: TGTGCCAGCAGCCCTAGCGGGGGGGCAACAGAGACCCAGTACTTC
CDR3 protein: CASSPSGGATETQYF

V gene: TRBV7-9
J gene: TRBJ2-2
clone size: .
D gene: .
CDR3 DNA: TGTGCCAGCAGCCCAGTTACAGGGAAGACCGGGGAGCTGTTTTTT
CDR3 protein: CASSPVTGKTGELFF

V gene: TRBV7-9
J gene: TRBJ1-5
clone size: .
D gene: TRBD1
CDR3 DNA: TGTGCCAGCAGCTTAGAGGCAGGGGGCATACGACAGCCCCAGCATTTT
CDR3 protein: CASSLEAGGIRQPQHF

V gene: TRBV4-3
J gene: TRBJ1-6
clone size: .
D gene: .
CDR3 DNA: TGCGCCAGCAGCCAAGATTTAAGGCAGGGTCTTGCACCCCTCCACTTT
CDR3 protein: CASSQDLRQGLAPLHF

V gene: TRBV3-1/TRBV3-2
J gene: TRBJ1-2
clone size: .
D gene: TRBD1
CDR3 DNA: TGTGCCAGCAGCCAAACGACAGGGCTCGGCTACACCTTC
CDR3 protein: CASSQTTGLGYTF

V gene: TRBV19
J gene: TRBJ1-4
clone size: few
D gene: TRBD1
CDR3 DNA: TGTGCCAGTAGTGACCGGACAGGCGATTGGGAAAAACTGTTTTTT
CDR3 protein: CASSDRTGDWEKLFF

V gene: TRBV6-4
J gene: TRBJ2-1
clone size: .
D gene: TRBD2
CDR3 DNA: TGTGCCAGCAGTCAGTCCCTAGCGGGGGACTACAATGAGCAGTTCTTC
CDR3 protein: CASSQSLAGDYNEQFF

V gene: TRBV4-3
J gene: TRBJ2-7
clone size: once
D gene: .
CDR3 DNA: TGCGCCAGCAGCCAAAGGAGAGACTACGAGCAGTACTTC
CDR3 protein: CASSQRRDYEQYF

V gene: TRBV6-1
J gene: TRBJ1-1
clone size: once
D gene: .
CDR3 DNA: TGTGCCAGCAGTGAAGTAGGGGTGGGGAACACTGAAGCTTTCTTT
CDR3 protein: CASSEVGVGNTEAFF

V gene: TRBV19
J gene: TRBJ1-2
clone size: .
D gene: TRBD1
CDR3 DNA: TGTGCCAGTAGTATTCACGAGACAGGGTCTGGCTACACCTTC
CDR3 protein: CASSIHETGSGYTF

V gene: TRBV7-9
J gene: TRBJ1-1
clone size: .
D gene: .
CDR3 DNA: TGTGCCAGCAGCCACACAGTAGGAGCTTTCTTT
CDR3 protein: CASSHTVGAFF

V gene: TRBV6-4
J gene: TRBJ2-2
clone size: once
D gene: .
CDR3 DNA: TGTGCCAGCAGTGACGGAGAGGCCGGGGAGCTGTTTTTT
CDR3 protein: CASSDGEAGELFF

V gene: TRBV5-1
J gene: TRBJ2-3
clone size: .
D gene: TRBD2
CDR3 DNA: TGCGCCAGCAGCTTGGTTTATGGGCCGGGGACTAGGGCAGATACGCAGTATTTT
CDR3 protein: CASSLVYGPGTRADTQYF

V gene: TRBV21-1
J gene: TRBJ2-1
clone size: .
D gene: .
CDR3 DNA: TGTGCCAGCACCGAGGGGGCCAGGGACAATGAGCAGTTCTTC
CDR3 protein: CASTEGARDNEQFF

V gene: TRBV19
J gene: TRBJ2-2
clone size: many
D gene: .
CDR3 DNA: TGTGCCAGTATACACAGAGAGGGCGGGGAGCTGTTTTTT
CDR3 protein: CASIHREGGELFF

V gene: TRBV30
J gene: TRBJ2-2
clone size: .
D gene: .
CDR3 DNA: TGTGCCTGGAGTGTAGACTTCAACGGGGAGCTGTTTTTT
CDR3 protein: CAWSVDFNGELFF

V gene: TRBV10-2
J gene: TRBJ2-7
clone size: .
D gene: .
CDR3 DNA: TGCGCCAGCAGTTTAGGACAGAACTACGAGCAGTACTTC
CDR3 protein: CASSLGQNYEQYF

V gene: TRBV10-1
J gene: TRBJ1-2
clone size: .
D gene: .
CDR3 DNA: TGCGCCCCGGGGTTTAACTATGGCTACACCTTC
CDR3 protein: CAPGFNYGYTF

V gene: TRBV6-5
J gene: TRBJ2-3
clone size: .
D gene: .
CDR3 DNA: TGTGCCAGTTTTGACAAATTCTTCCTCCCAGATACGCAGTATTTT
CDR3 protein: CASFDKFFLPDTQYF

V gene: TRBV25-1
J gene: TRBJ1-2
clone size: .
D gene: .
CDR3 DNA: TGTGCCAGCAGTCCTTCGGGGGTCGACTATGGCTACACCTTC
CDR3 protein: CASSPSGVDYGYTF

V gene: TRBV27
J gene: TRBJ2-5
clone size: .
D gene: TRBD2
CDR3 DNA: TGTGCCAGCAGTTATGGCGGGGGGCCCCTGGGGACCCAGTACTTC
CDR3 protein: CASSYGGGPLGTQYF

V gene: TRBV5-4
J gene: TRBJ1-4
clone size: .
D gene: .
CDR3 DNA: TGTGCCAGCAGCTTCTACGTGAGGGGGTTGTTTCGAGAAAAACTGTTTTTT
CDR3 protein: CASSFYVRGLFREKLFF

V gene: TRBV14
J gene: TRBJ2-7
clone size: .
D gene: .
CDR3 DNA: TGTGCCAGCAGCCACACAGCCTACGAGCAGTACTTC
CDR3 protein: CASSHTAYEQYF

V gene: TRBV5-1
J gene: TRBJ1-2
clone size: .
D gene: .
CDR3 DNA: TGCGCCAGCAGCGGGGTTCCTGGGGCCACTAACTATGGCTACACCTTC
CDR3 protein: CASSGVPGATNYGYTF

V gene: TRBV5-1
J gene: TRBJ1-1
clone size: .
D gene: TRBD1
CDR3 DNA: TGCGCCAGCAGCTTGGAGGAGGGGGCGACTCCTGAAGCTTTCTTT
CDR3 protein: CASSLEEGATPEAFF

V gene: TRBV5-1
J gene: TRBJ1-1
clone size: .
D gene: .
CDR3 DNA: TGCGCCAGCAGCTTGGCCGGAGGGATAACTGAAGCTTTCTTT
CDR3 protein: CASSLAGGITEAFF

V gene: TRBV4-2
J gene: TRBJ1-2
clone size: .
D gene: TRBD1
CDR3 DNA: TGTGCCAGCAGCCAAGAGATCACTGGGACAGGGGTAGGCTATGGCTACACCTTC
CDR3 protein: CASSQEITGTGVGYGYTF

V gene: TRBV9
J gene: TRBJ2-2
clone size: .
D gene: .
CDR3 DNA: TGTGCCAGCAGCTACACCGGGATTCCGGGCACCGGGGAGCTGTTTTTT
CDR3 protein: CASSYTGIPGTGELFF

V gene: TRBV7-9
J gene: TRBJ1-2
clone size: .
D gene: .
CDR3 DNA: TGTGCCAGCAGCCCCGGGACATTTAACTATGGCTACACCTTC
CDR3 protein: CASSPGTFNYGYTF